A selection of T cell receptor beta chains follows, all from one sample in a study of T-cell memory formation after mild COVID-19. TCRdb used MiXCR to reprocess the 5' RACE reads, holding one entry per CDR3 protein. Of roughly 620,000 distinct CDR3 sequences in the sample, roughly 17% are singletons; the top ten hold 12%. Sequenced: PBMCs or a T cell subset sorted from them (not recorded which). The receptors were gathered from an adult woman who had mild COVID-19 (a few samples of this study predate the infection). Cell type and time point are not known. CDR3s include the opening cysteine and the closing phenylalanine or tryptophan. The D gene is left open where the match is weak. Not all rows give a size; the values are once, few, many and, for expanded clones, a class.

d_call j_call v_call clone_size cdr3_nt cdr3_aa
. TRBJ2-6 TRBV12-3/TRBV12-4 . TGTGCCAGTTCGTCCCGGACGCTCTCTGGGGCCAACGTCCTGACTTTC CASSSRTLSGANVLTF
. TRBJ2-3 TRBV7-9 . TGTGCCAGCAGCTCCGGACTCAGGGACACAGATACGCAGTATTTT CASSSGLRDTDTQYF
TRBD2 TRBJ2-1 TRBV6-1 few TGTGCCAGCAGTTCCTTTAGCGGGGGGGCCTACAATGAGCAGTTCTTC CASSSFSGGAYNEQFF
. TRBJ2-3 TRBV5-4 . TGTGCCAGCAGCCCGGACTACCACACAGATACGCAGTATTTT CASSPDYHTDTQYF
TRBD2 TRBJ2-5 TRBV6-5 . TGTGCCAGCAGTCACCTCCGACTAGCGGAGAGGGGGGAGACCCAGTACTTC CASSHLRLAERGETQYF
. TRBJ2-3 TRBV5-1 . TGCGCCAGCAGCTTCCTAGATACAGATACGCAGTATTTT CASSFLDTDTQYF
. TRBJ1-2 TRBV11-2 . TGTGCCAGCAACACAGGGAAGAGTGGCTACACCTTC CASNTGKSGYTF
. TRBJ2-1 TRBV29-1 many TGCAGCGTTGAGAGCGAGTACTACAATGAGCAGTTCTTC CSVESEYYNEQFF
TRBD1 TRBJ2-7 TRBV29-1 . TGCAGCGTTGGTTGGGACAGGGTTCCATACGAGCAGTACTTC CSVGWDRVPYEQYF
TRBD1 TRBJ2-1 TRBV9 few TGTGCCAGCAGCTTCCCAGGGGGTAATGAGCAGTTCTTC CASSFPGGNEQFF
. TRBJ2-7 TRBV9 few TGTGCCAGCAGCGTGGATGGGGCCTACGAGCAGTACTTC CASSVDGAYEQYF
. TRBJ2-7 TRBV7-2 . TGTGCCAGCAGCCTTTTAATAGGGTATAACGAGCAGTACTTC CASSLLIGYNEQYF
TRBD1 TRBJ1-2 TRBV7-9 . TGTGCCAGCAGCCCGTGGACAGGGGTATCTTATGGCTACACCTTC CASSPWTGVSYGYTF
. TRBJ1-1 TRBV10-2 many TGCGCCAGCAGCGTCCTGTCGAACACTGAAGCTTTCTTT CASSVLSNTEAFF
TRBD1 TRBJ1-4 TRBV25-1 . TGTGCCAGCAGTGAATGGGACAGGGAAAATGAAAAACTGTTTTTT CASSEWDRENEKLFF
TRBD2 TRBJ2-5 TRBV5-1 . TGCGCCAGCAGCTCAAAGCGGGGGACCCGAGAGACCCAGTACTTC CASSSKRGTRETQYF
TRBD2 TRBJ2-1 TRBV20-1 . TGCAGTGCTAGAGCCTGGGATGCGGGGGGGACCTACAATGAGCAGTTCTTC CSARAWDAGGTYNEQFF
TRBD2 TRBJ2-1 TRBV20-1 few TGCAGTGCTAGGACTAGCGGGATCTCCTACAATGAGCAGTTCTTC CSARTSGISYNEQFF
TRBD2 TRBJ2-1 TRBV24-1 . TGTGCCACCAGTGATCGTCTTGGACTAGCGGGGATGGGTGAGCAGTTCTTC CATSDRLGLAGMGEQFF
. TRBJ1-2 TRBV29-1 few TGCAGCGTTGAACCCCGATCGGGGTCTGGCTACACCTTC CSVEPRSGSGYTF
TRBD2 TRBJ2-7 TRBV20-1 few TGCAGTGCTAGACTAGCGGGGGTGTGGAACTACGAGCAGTACTTC CSARLAGVWNYEQYF
. TRBJ1-4 TRBV2 . TGTGCCAGCAAGGTCACAGGTGTGAGGGAAAAACTGTTTTTT CASKVTGVREKLFF
TRBD1 TRBJ2-3 TRBV10-3 . TGTGCCATCAGTCCAACCGGGACAGGGGGAATCACAGATACGCAGTATTTT CAISPTGTGGITDTQYF
. TRBJ2-7 TRBV20-1 . TGCAGTGCACCTTCTAGTTCTAGAGGTAGTAACGAGCAGTACTTC CSAPSSSRGSNEQYF
. TRBJ1-2 TRBV29-1 . TGCAGCGTCGATGACAGAAACTATGGCTACACCTTC CSVDDRNYGYTF
. TRBJ2-7 TRBV20-1 . TGCAGTGCTAGGCGCAGTGAGGGTACCTACGAGCAGTACTTC CSARRSEGTYEQYF
. TRBJ1-1 TRBV20-1 . TGCAGTGCTAGAGGGGTGGAAATGAACACTGAAGCTTTCTTT CSARGVEMNTEAFF
TRBD1 TRBJ1-2 TRBV7-2 . TGTGCCAGCAGCTTGGGACAGAAAGATGGCTACACCTTC CASSLGQKDGYTF
. TRBJ2-2 TRBV9 few TGTGCCAGCAGCGTAGCGCCCGGGGAGCTGTTTTTT CASSVAPGELFF
. TRBJ2-7 TRBV20-1 few TGCAGTGCGAAGGACCCCTGGCGTGGCTACGAGCAGTACTTC CSAKDPWRGYEQYF
. TRBJ1-5 TRBV7-9 many TGTGCCAGCAGCTTAGAGGTGGGTGAAATCAGACAGCCCCAGCATTTT CASSLEVGEIRQPQHF
TRBD1 TRBJ2-3 TRBV7-3 few TGTGCCAGCAGCCCACAGGGGGCTGTGAGTACAGATACGCAGTATTTT CASSPQGAVSTDTQYF
. TRBJ2-3 TRBV25-1 many TGTGCCAGCAGTGCGCCCCTGACAGAGCGTAGCACAGATACGCAGTATTTT CASSAPLTERSTDTQYF
. TRBJ2-4 TRBV6-2/TRBV6-3 few TGTGCCAGCAGTTACCAACTGGGAAGCCTAGCCAAAAACATTCAGTACTTC CASSYQLGSLAKNIQYF
TRBD2 TRBJ2-3 TRBV7-9 few TGTGCCAGCAGCCCCAGGGGGGGGACTAGCGGGATCTTTGACACAGATACGCAGTATTTT CASSPRGGTSGIFDTDTQYF
. TRBJ2-1 TRBV2 . TGTGCCAGCAGTGCCCCGGCGTACGGGGAGCAGTTCTTC CASSAPAYGEQFF
TRBD1 TRBJ1-1 TRBV4-1 few TGCGCCAGCAGCGAAGGACAGGGAAGGAACACTGAAGCTTTCTTT CASSEGQGRNTEAFF
. TRBJ2-4 TRBV2 few TGTGCCAGCAGTGCCGGAAGGATGGGGCTAGCCAAAAACATTCAGTACTTC CASSAGRMGLAKNIQYF
. TRBJ2-5 TRBV12-5 . TGTGCTAGTGGTTTGGGCAGGGCAATCCAAGAGACCCAGTACTTC CASGLGRAIQETQYF
TRBD2 TRBJ2-1 TRBV12-3/TRBV12-4 many TGTGCCAGCAGAGCTAGCGGGGCCTTATCCTACAATGAGCAGTTCTTC CASRASGALSYNEQFF
. TRBJ2-7 TRBV2 . TGTGCCAGCAGGAGAGGGTGGCTAGCTGTCTCCTACGAGCAGTACTTC CASRRGWLAVSYEQYF
TRBD1 TRBJ2-7 TRBV20-1 . TGCAGTGCTAGAGACGCCCAGGGGGCCCCCTACGAGCAGTACTTC CSARDAQGAPYEQYF
. TRBJ2-7 TRBV19 few TGTGCCAGTAGTCCCCGGGGCCAGTCTTCCGAGCAGTACTTC CASSPRGQSSEQYF
. TRBJ1-1 TRBV5-1 once TGCGCCAGCAGTAGGGGCCCCGAGGGAATGAACACTGAAGCTTTCTTT CASSRGPEGMNTEAFF
. TRBJ2-3 TRBV7-9 many TGTGCCAGCAGCTTAGGGGCATGGAAGGGCGCAGATACGCAGTATTTT CASSLGAWKGADTQYF
. TRBJ1-1 TRBV11-3 . TGTGCCAGCAGCTCCCAAGACAGAGAAGCTTTCTTT CASSSQDREAFF
. TRBJ2-5 TRBV5-1 few TGCGCCAGCAGCGTTTTTGATAAAGAGACCCAGTACTTC CASSVFDKETQYF
. TRBJ2-7 TRBV4-1 many TGCGCCAGCAGCCAAGTTCGGGTATCCTACGAGCAGTACTTC CASSQVRVSYEQYF
TRBD2 TRBJ2-7 TRBV19 few TGTGCCAGTAGTATCGGGCTAGCGGGAGGAAGCGAGCAGTACTTC CASSIGLAGGSEQYF
TRBD2 TRBJ2-3 TRBV2 . TGTGCCAGCACCGAGACTAGCGGGAGTGCAGATACGCAGTATTTT CASTETSGSADTQYF
TRBD1 TRBJ1-5 TRBV6-2/TRBV6-3 few TGTGCCAGCAGAAACCATAGACAGGGAGGTCAGCCCCAGCATTTT CASRNHRQGGQPQHF
. TRBJ1-6 TRBV3-1 . TGTGCCAGCAGCCAAAGTTCACCCCTCCACTTT CASSQSSPLHF
. TRBJ1-2 TRBV14 few TGTGCCAGCAGCCAAGGTCCCCAGGTTAACTATGGCTACACCTTC CASSQGPQVNYGYTF